The clone carrying this TCR beta chain turned up a few times. What it recognizes is unknown. The data belong to a study of T cells in localized non-small cell lung cancer. Whole-study findings and limits: A median approximately 57 of the top 100 tumor clones appeared in adjacent lung. Owing to sequencing of a solitary tumor region, heterogeneity cannot be discounted. Compared with tumor, uninvolved adjacent lung displayed greater T cell clonality, ranking highest overall.

Repertoires were generated with immunoSEQ multiplex PCR, while TCRdb's copy carries only in-frame clones and drops some. The table has around 1,000 clones, about 24% seen once. CDR3 length equals 15 residues. Unmatched junction bases numbered 9, after V lost 5 bases and J lost 4 bases. The germline gives CDR1 SGHNT, CDR2 YENEEA. The rearrangement uses TRBV11-3 and TRBJ2-7; TRBD2 agrees at 9 bases. Sequencing was performed on lung tumor tissue, taken before any cancer treatment. The sequence derives from an older male donor with stage III squamous cell lung carcinoma. CDR3 DNA: TGTGCCAGCAGCAATTCCGCGGGGGGGCAATACGAGCAGTACTTC. Protein product: CASSNSAGGQYEQYF.